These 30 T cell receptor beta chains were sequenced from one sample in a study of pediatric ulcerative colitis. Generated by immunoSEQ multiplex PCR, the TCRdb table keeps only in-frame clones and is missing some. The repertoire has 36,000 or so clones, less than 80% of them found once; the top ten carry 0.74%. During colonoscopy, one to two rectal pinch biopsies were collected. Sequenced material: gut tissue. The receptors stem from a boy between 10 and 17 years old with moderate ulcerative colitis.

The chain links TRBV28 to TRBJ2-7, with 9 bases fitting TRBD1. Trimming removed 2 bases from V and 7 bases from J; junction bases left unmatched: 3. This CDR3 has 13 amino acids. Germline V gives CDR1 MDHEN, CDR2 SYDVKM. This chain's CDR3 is CASSLGTGREQYF. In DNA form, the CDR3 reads TGTGCCAGCAGTTTAGGGACAGGGCGAGAGCAGTACTTC.

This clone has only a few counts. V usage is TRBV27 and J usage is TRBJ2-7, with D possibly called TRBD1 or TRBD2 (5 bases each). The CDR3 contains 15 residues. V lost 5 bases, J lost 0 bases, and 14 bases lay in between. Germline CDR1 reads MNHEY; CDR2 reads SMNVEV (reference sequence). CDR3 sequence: CASSPRGGPSYEQYF. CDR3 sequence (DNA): TGTGCCAGCAGTCCCCGGGGCGGGCCCTCCTACGAGCAGTACTTC.

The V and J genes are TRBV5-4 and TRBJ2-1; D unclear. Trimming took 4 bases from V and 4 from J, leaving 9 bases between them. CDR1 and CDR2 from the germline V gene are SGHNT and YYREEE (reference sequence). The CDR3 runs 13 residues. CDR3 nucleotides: TGTGCCAGCAGCACAGCCCTATACAATGAGCAGTTCTTC. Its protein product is CASSTALYNEQFF.

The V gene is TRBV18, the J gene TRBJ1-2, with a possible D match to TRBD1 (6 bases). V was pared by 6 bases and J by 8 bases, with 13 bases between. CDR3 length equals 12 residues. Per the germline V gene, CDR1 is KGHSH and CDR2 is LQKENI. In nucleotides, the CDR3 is TGTGCCAGCTCGCCCGGGGGGCGGGGCTACACCTTC. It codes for CASSPGGRGYTF.

This CDR3 reads CASSGTGQGTQHF. CDR3 sequence (DNA): TGTGCCAGCAGCGGGACCGGACAGGGCACCCAGCATTTT. This chain uses TRBV9 with TRBJ1-5; TRBD1 agrees at 8 bases. CDR1 SGDLS and CDR2 YYNGEE come from the germline V gene. After removal of 3 bases from V and 11 bases from J, the junction contained 7 bases not matched to a gene. This CDR3 has 13 amino acids.

The chain's CDR3 is CASSLALLRVLTF. The CDR3 bases are TGTGCCAGCAGCTTAGCGCTCCTTCGGGTCCTGACTTTC. The rearrangement uses TRBV7-2 and TRBJ2-6; D ambiguous. V lost 0 bases to trimming and J lost 13 bases, with 10 bases between them. This CDR3 spans 13 amino acids. CDR1 and CDR2 (germline): SGHTA, FQGNSA.

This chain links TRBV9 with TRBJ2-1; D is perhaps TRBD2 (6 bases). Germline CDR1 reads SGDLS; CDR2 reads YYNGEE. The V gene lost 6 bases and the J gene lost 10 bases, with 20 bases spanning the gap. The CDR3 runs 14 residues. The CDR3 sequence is CASTVDAVAGEQFF. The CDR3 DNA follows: TGTGCCAGCACCGTGGACGCCGTGGCGGGGGAGCAGTTCTTC.

The CDR3 reads CASSLDRPLLAGGPDEQYF. In DNA form, the CDR3 reads TGTGCCAGCAGCTTAGATCGGCCTTTACTAGCGGGAGGGCCCGACGAGCAGTACTTC. The gene calls are TRBV11-3 and TRBJ2-7, with TRBD2 matching over 13 bases. This CDR3 has 19 residues. J was trimmed by 5 bases and V by 0 bases; bases with no gene match: 13. CDR1 SGHNT and CDR2 YENEEA come from the germline V gene.

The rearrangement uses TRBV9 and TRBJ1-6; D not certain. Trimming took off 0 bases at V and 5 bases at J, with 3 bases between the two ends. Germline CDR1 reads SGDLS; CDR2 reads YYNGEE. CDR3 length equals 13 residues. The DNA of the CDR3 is TGTGCCAGCAGCGTAGCCGATAATTCACCCCTCCACTTT. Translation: CASSVADNSPLHF.

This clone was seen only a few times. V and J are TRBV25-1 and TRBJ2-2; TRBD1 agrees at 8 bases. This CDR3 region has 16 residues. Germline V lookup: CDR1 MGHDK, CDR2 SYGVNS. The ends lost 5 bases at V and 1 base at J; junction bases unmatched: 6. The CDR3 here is CASSRWGQENTGELFF. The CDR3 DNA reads TGTGCCAGCAGTCGATGGGGACAGGAGAACACCGGGGAGCTGTTTTTT.

The CDR3 coding sequence is TGTGCCAGCAGCCCCAGGCTAGCGGGGGTCTCCTACAATGAGCAGTTCTTC. Residues: CASSPRLAGVSYNEQFF. The chain employs TRBV7-2 and TRBJ2-1, with TRBD2 matching 10 bases. V was pared by 5 bases and J by 0 bases, with 7 bases of the junction left unmatched. Germline assignment: CDR1 SGHTA and CDR2 FQGNSA. The CDR3 runs to 17 residues.

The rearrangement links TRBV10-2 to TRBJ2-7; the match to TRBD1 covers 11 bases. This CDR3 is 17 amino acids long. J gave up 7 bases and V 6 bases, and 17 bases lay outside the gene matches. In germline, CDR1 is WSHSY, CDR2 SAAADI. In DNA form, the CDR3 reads TGCGCCAGCAGCCCCAGGACAGGGGGCATACCGCCTCGGGAGCAGTACTTC. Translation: CASSPRTGGIPPREQYF.

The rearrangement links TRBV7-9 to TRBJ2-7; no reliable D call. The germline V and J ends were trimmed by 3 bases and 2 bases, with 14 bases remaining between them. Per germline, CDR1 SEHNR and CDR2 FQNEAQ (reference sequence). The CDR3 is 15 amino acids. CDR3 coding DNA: TGTGCCAGCAGCTTCGGTGATGTGTTAACCTACGAGCAGTACTTC. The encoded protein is CASSFGDVLTYEQYF.

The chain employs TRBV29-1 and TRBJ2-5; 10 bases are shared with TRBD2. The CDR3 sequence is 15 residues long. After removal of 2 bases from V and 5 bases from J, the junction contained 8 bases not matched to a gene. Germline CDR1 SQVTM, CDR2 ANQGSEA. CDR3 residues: CSVEPLAGARETQYF. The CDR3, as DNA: TGCAGCGTTGAACCTCTAGCGGGGGCTAGGGAGACCCAGTACTTC.

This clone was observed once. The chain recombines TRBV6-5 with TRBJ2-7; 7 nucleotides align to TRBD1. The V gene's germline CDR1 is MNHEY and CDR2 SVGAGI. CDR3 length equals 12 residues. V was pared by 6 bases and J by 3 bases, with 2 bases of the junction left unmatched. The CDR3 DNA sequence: TGTGCCAGCAGAGACAGGGTCTACGAGCAGTACTTC. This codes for CASRDRVYEQYF.

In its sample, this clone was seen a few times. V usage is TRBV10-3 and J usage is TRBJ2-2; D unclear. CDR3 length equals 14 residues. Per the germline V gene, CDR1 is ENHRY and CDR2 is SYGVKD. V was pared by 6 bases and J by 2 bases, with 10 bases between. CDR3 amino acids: CAIRGLTNTGELFF. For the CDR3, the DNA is TGTGCCATCAGAGGGCTTACAAACACCGGGGAGCTGTTTTTT.

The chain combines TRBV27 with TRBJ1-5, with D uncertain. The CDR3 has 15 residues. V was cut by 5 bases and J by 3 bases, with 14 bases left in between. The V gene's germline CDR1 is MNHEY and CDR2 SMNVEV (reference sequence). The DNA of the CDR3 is TGTGCCAGCAGTCCTACCAGAGATTCCAATCAGCCCCAGCATTTT. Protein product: CASSPTRDSNQPQHF.

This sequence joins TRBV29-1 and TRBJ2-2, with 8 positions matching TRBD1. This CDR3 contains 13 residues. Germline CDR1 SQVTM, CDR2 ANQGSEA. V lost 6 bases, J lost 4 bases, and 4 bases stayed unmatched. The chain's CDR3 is CSVQGAPTGELFF. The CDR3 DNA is TGCAGCGTGCAGGGGGCGCCCACCGGGGAGCTGTTTTTT.

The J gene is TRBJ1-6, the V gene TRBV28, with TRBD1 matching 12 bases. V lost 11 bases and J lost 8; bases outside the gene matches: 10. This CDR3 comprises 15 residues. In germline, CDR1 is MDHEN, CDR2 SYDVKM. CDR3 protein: CAVPGQGAGDSPLHF. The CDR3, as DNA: TGTGCCGTACCGGGACAGGGGGCCGGGGATTCACCCCTCCACTTT.

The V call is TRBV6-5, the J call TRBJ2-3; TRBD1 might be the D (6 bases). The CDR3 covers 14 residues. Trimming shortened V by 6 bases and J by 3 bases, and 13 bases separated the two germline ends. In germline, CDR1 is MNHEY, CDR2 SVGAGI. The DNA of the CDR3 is TGTGCCAGCAGGGGGGCATCAACTACAGATACGCAGTATTTT. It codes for CASRGASTTDTQYF.

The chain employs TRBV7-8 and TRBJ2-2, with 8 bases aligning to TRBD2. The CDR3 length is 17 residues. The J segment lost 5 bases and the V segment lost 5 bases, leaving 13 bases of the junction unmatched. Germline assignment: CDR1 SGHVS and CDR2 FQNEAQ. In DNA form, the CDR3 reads TGTGCCAGCAGCGCAGGAATAGCGGGGCCAGGTACCGGGGAGCTGTTTTTT. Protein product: CASSAGIAGPGTGELFF.

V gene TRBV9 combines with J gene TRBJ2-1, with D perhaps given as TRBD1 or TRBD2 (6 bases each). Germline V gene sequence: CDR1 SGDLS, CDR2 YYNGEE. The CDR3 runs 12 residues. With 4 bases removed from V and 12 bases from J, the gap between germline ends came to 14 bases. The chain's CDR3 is CASSPQGGGQFF. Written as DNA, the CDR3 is TGTGCCAGCAGCCCTCAAGGGGGAGGGCAGTTCTTC.

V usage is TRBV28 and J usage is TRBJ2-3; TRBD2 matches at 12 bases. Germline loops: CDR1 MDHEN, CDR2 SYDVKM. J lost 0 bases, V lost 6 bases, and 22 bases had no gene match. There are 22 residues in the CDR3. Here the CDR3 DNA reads TGTGCCAGCAGCCTTGCCCTAGCGGGAGGGGGCCAAAGGGGGTCTAGCACAGATACGCAGTATTTT. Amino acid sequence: CASSLALAGGGQRGSSTDTQYF.

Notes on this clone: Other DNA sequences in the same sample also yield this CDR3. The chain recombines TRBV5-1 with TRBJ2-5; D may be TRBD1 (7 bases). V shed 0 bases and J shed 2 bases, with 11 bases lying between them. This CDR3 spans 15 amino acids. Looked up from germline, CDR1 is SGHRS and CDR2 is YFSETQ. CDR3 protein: CASSLVAGGQETQYF. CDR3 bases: TGCGCCAGCAGCTTGGTGGCAGGGGGGCAAGAGACCCAGTACTTC.

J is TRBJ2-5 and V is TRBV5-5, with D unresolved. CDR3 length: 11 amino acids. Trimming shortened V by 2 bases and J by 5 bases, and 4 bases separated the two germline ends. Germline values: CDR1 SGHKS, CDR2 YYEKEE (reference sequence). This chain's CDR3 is CASSFEETQYF. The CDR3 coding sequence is TGTGCCAGCAGCTTCGAGGAGACCCAGTACTTC.

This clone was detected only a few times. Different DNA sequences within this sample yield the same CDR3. The CDR3 region has the DNA TGTGCCAGTAGTATAGGAGGGGGCGGTAATCAGCCCCAGCATTTT. Translation: CASSIGGGGNQPQHF. This chain links TRBV19 with TRBJ1-5, with 7 positions matching TRBD1. Germline CDR1 reads LNHDA; CDR2 reads SQIVND (reference sequence). The V gene end was trimmed by 1 base and the J gene end by 4 bases; junction bases not matched to a gene: 4. This CDR3 region has 15 residues.

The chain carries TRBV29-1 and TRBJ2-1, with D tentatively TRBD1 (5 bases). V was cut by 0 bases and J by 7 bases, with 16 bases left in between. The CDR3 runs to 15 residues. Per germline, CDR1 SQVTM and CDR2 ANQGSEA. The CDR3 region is CSVEDAGSRLNEQFF. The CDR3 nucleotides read TGCAGCGTTGAAGATGCAGGGTCCCGATTGAATGAGCAGTTCTTC.

The chain's CDR3 is CSVLQDLNYGYTF. Here the CDR3 DNA reads TGCAGCGTTCTTCAGGACCTTAACTATGGCTACACCTTC. J is TRBJ1-2 and V is TRBV29-1; no firm D call. This CDR3 comprises 13 residues. Trimming cost V 5 bases and J 1 base, with 11 bases left between them. From germline, CDR1 is SQVTM and CDR2 ANQGSEA.

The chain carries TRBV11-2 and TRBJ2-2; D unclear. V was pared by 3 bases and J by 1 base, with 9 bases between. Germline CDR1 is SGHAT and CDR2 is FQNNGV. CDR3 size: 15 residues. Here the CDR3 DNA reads TGTGCCAGCAGCTTCACGGATAAGAACACCGGGGAGCTGTTTTTT. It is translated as CASSFTDKNTGELFF.

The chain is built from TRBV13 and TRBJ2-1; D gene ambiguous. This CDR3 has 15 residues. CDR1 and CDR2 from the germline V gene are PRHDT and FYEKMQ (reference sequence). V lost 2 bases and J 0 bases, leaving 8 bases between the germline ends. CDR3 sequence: CASSLSGSSYNEQFF. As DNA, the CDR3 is TGTGCCAGCAGCTTATCCGGTAGCTCCTACAATGAGCAGTTCTTC.